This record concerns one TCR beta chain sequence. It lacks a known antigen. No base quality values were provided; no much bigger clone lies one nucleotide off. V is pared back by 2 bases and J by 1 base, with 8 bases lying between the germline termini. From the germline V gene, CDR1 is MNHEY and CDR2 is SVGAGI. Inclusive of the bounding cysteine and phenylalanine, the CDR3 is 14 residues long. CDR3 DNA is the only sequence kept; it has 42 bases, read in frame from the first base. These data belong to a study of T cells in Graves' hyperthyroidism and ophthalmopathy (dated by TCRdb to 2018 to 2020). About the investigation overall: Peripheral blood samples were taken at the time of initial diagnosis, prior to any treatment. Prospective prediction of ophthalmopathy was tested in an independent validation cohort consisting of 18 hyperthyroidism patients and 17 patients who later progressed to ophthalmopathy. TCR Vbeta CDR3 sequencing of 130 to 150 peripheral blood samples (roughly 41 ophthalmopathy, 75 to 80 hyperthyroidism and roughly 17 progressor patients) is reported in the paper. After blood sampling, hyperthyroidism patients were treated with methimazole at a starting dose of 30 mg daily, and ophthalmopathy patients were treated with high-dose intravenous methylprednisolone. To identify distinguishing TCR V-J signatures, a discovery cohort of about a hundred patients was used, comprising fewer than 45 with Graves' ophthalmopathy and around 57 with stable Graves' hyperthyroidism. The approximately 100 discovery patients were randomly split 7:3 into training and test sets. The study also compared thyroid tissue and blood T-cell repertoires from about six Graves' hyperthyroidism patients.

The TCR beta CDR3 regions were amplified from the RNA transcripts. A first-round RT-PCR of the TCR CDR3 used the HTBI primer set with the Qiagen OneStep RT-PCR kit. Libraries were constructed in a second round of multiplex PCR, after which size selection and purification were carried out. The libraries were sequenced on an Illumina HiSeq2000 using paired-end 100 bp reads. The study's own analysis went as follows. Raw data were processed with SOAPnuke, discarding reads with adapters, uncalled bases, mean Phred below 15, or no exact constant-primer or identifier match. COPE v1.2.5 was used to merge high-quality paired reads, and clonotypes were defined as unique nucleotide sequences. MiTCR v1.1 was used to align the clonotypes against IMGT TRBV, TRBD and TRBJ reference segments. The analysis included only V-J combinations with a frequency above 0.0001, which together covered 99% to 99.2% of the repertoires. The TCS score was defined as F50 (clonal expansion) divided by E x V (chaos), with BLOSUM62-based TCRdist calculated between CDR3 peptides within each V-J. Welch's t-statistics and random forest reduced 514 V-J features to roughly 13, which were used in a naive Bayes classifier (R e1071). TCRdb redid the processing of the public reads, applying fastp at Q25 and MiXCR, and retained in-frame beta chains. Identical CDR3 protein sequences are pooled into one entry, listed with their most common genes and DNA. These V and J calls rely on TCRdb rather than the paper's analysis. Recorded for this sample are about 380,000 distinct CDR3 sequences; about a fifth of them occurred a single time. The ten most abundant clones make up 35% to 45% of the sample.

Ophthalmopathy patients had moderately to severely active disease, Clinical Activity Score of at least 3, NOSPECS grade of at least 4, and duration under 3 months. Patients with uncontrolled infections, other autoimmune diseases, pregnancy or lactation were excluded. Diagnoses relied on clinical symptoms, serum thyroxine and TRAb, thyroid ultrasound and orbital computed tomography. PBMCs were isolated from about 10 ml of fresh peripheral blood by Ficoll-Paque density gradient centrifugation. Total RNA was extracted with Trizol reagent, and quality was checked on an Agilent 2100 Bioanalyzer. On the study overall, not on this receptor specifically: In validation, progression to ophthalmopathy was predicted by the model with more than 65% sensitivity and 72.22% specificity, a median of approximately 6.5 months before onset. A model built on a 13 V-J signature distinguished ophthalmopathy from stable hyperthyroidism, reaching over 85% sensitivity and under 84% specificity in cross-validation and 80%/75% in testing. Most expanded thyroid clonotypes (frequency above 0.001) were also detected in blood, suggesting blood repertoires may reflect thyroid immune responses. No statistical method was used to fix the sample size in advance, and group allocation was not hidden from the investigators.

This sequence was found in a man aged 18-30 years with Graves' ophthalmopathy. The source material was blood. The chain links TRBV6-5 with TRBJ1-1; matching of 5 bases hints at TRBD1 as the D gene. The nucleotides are TGTGCCAGCAGTTACAACGGACAGAACACTGAAGCTTTCTTT. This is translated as CASSYNGQNTEAFF.